This T cell receptor (beta chain) was obtained from a study of radiation and T cells in renal cell carcinoma. Study-level points and caveats: From baseline, blood top tumor clonotypes peaked at 2 weeks post-radiation.

About this clone itself: The target antigen is unknown.

As for time point: blood 4 weeks post-SBRT, at nephrectomy. The treatment: 15 Gy SBRT to primary tumor, nephrectomy 4 weeks later. Serial blood draws occurred at baseline and 2 and 4 weeks post-SBRT. The V segment lost 8 bases and the J segment 2 bases; nucleotides outside the gene matches: 5. This CDR3 region has 13 residues. Per the germline V gene, CDR1 is MDHEN and CDR2 is SYDVKM. The method was immunoSEQ multiplex PCR; TCRdb's version includes in-frame clones alone and lacks a portion of them. The profile shows roughly 100,000 clones, 84% of them singletons. The chain combines TRBV28 with TRBJ2-7; 8 positions match TRBD2. The sequencing used blood, collected from a patient whose treatment included radiotherapy and nephrectomy. The receptor comes from a man aged 55 to 70 with renal cell carcinoma. The CDR3 loop is CASRLALTYEQYF. The CDR3 DNA reads as TGTGCCAGCCGACTAGCGCTAACCTACGAGCAGTACTTC.